Given below is one T cell receptor (beta chain) in context. TCRdb's table, derived via immunoSEQ multiplex PCR, lists solely in-frame clones and lacks some. Of 200,000 to 250,000 clones in the sample, 89% were seen once. This entry is derived from a study of blood T cell repertoires in COVID-19. In the study overall: The analysed material was cDNA or gDNA that came from T cells, B-cell-depleted T cells, or PBMCs.

The germline V gene has CDR1 SGDLS and CDR2 YYNGEE. Trimming took off 4 bases at V and 5 bases at J, with 12 bases between the two ends. The CDR3 consists of 13 residues. This TCR was sampled from a man aged 55 to 70 who had recovered from COVID-19. Sequenced sample: peripheral blood. This chain connects TRBV9 to TRBJ2-5; TRBD1 might be the D (5 bases). CDR3 residues: CASSLRPGETQYF. The CDR3 region has the DNA TGTGCCAGCAGCCTCCGGCCAGGGGAGACCCAGTACTTC.